This T cell receptor (beta chain) was sequenced for a study of blood T cell repertoires in COVID-19. A Seattle source enrolled patients during active infection and followed them longitudinally. The CDR3 totals 14 residues. V lost 3 bases, J lost 3 bases, and 11 bases lay in between. The germline CDR1 and CDR2 sequences are KGHSH and LQKENI. Methods used by the authors: For nucleated cells, counts were estimated from reference gene primer amplification. This table comes from immunoSEQ multiplex PCR, and its TCRdb copy is limited to in-frame clones, with some not included. V and J calls and clone size are those listed in that table; D and trimming were worked out from the DNA. This table has about 130,000 clones, 86% appearing once.

The chain is built from TRBV18 and TRBJ1-2, with D possibly being TRBD1 (5 bases). The sequence was collected from a woman aged 70-85 years with COVID-19, enrolled during active disease. The specimen sequenced was peripheral blood. CDR3 residues: CASSPGGDHYGYTF. DNA for the CDR3: TGTGCCAGCTCACCCGGGGGGGATCACTATGGCTACACCTTC.